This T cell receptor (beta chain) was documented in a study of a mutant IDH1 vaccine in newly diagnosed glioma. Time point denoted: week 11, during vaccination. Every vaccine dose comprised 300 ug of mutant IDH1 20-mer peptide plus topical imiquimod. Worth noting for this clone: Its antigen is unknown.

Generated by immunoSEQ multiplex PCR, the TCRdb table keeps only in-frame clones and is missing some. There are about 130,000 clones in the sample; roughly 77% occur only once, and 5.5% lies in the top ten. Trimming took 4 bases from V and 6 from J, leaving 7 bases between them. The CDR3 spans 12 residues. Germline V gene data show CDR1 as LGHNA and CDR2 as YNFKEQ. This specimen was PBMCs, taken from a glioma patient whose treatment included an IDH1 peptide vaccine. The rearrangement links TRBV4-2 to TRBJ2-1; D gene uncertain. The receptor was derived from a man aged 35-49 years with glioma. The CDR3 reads CASSLSPNEQFF. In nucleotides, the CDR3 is TGTGCCAGCAGCCTTAGCCCCAATGAGCAGTTCTTC.